The 3 T cell receptor beta chains presented below share a single source sample, sequenced in a study of T-cell reconstitution after alpha-beta-depleted transplantation in children. Unique molecular identifiers were incorporated during preparation of the TCRbeta library. TCRdb ran MiXCR on the PCR reads and lists one entry per CDR3 protein. Among about 1,000,000 distinct CDR3 sequences listed, 25% to 35% were seen once. Sequencing used PBMCs, mostly from graft donor cells, obtained 360 days after TCRalphabeta/CD19-depleted stem cell transplant. Receptor source: a boy younger than two who had a stem cell transplant for SCID, so the T cells may come from the graft donor.

The chain links TRBV9 to TRBJ2-5; the match to TRBD2 covers 7 bases. The CDR3 sequence is 13 residues long. The V gene's germline CDR1 is SGDLS and CDR2 YYNGEE. With 4 bases clipped from V and 4 bases from J, the junction kept 4 bases outside the gene matches. The CDR3 sequence: CASSPGEGETQYF. The DNA for the CDR3 is TGTGCCAGCAGCCCGGGGGAGGGAGAGACCCAGTACTTC.

This clonotype has more than one count but fewer than ten. The V gene is TRBV5-1, the J gene TRBJ1-4, with TRBD1 identical over 8 bases. V lost 4 bases and J lost 5; bases outside the gene matches: 7. This CDR3 has 15 amino acids. Per the germline V gene, CDR1 is SGHRS and CDR2 is YFSETQ. CDR3 in amino acids: CASSPGTGWNEKLFF. CDR3 DNA sequence: TGCGCCAGCAGCCCCGGGACAGGTTGGAATGAAAAACTGTTTTTT.

This clonotype was picked up a small number of times. The chain uses TRBV5-1 and TRBJ2-7; 7 bases are shared with TRBD2. V was clipped by 6 bases and J by 6 bases; unmatched bases: 3. CDR3 length: 11 residues. Germline CDR1 SGHRS, CDR2 YFSETQ. The CDR3 DNA reads as TGCGCCAGCACCCGCGGGGGCGAGCAGTACTTC. This translates into CASTRGGEQYF.